This is a list of T cell receptor beta chains from one sample in a study of neoadjuvant nivolumab and ipilimumab in lung cancer. Only in-frame clones appear in the TCRdb table, and some are missing; sequencing was by immunoSEQ multiplex PCR. This sample has 25,000 to 30,000 clones, with 60% to 85% found just once. This material consisted of tumor tissue, taken after neoadjuvant nivolumab, alone or with ipilimumab, at or shortly before surgery. These TCRs come from an adult with non-small cell lung cancer. Both conserved end residues are part of each CDR3. Each record gives: clone size, D gene, CDR3 length, J gene, V gene, CDR3 DNA, CDR3 protein. The D gene is left open where the match is weak. Expanded clones get a size class; other rows say once, few or many, or leave the size out.

. | TRBD1 | 15 | TRBJ1-2 | TRBV6-5 | TGTGCCAGCAGCCCCCGACAGGGGGTTAACTATGGCTACACCTTC | CASSPRQGVNYGYTF
. | . | 13 | TRBJ1-2 | TRBV4-1 | TGCGCCAGCAGCCCCGGGGCTAACTATGGCTACACCTTC | CASSPGANYGYTF
. | . | 12 | TRBJ1-1 | TRBV29-1 | TGCAGCGTTGGTGAGGTTTACACTGAAGCTTTCTTT | CSVGEVYTEAFF
. | TRBD2 | 16 | TRBJ2-1 | TRBV7-2 | TGTGCCAGCAGCCCCATGCTAGCGGGGGCCCACAATGAGCAGTTCTTC | CASSPMLAGAHNEQFF
few | . | 16 | TRBJ1-2 | TRBV19 | TGTGCCAGTAGTGTAGAATTATCGGGGCTGGACTATGGCTACACCTTC | CASSVELSGLDYGYTF
. | . | 12 | TRBJ1-5 | TRBV19 | TGTGCCAGTAGTATGGTTATCGGGACTCAGCATTTT | CASSMVIGTQHF
. | . | 14 | TRBJ2-3 | TRBV4-2 | TGTGCCAGCAGCCAAGATCGGGCCGCTAGTACGCAGTATTTT | CASSQDRAASTQYF
. | . | 15 | TRBJ1-2 | TRBV19 | TGTGCCAGTAGTATATCCCTAAGGCCCCTCTATGGCTACACCTTC | CASSISLRPLYGYTF
. | . | 13 | TRBJ1-2 | TRBV7-2 | TGTGCCAGCAGCTTACAGAATAACTATGGCTACACCTTC | CASSLQNNYGYTF
. | . | 13 | TRBJ1-2 | TRBV25-1 | TGTGCCAGCAGTGACGCGGCGGCCTATGACTACACCTTC | CASSDAAAYDYTF
. | . | 15 | TRBJ1-6 | TRBV27 | TGTGCCAGCAGTTTGGTGGGGACCGTCAATTCACCCCTCCACTTT | CASSLVGTVNSPLHF
. | . | 15 | TRBJ1-6 | TRBV18 | TGTGCCAGCTCACGGGACGCTGGGGGTAATTCACCCCTCCACTTT | CASSRDAGGNSPLHF
. | . | 11 | TRBJ1-2 | TRBV20-1 | TGCAGTGCCAGGACAGACGATGGCTACACCTTC | CSARTDDGYTF
. | . | 14 | TRBJ2-1 | TRBV2 | TGTGCCAGCAGTGAAGTGCTAGCTGTCCATGAGCAGTTCTTC | CASSEVLAVHEQFF
few | . | 14 | TRBJ1-6 | TRBV27 | TGTGCCAGCAGTTTAAGGGGGGGGCCTTCACCCCTCCACTTT | CASSLRGGPSPLHF
. | . | 14 | TRBJ1-1 | TRBV30 | TGTGCCTGGAATAAACTCGGGGGCGGCACTGAAGCTTTCTTT | CAWNKLGGGTEAFF
. | . | 14 | TRBJ2-7 | TRBV5-1 | TGCGCCAGCAGCCTACGACGGGACTCCTACGAGCAGTACTTC | CASSLRRDSYEQYF
. | . | 11 | TRBJ1-1 | TRBV2 | TGTGCCAGCAGTGTCAACACTGAAGCTTTCTTT | CASSVNTEAFF
. | . | 14 | TRBJ2-7 | TRBV5-1 | TGCGCCAGCAGCTTAGGGACCTCTGGCTACGAGCAGTACTTC | CASSLGTSGYEQYF
. | . | 16 | TRBJ2-4 | TRBV18 | TGTGCCAGCTCACCACTTGGGGGAGAAGCCAAAAACATTCAGTACTTC | CASSPLGGEAKNIQYF
once | . | 13 | TRBJ2-5 | TRBV5-1 | TGCGCCAGCAGCTCGGGACGCTTTTACGCCCAGTACTTC | CASSSGRFYAQYF
few | . | 13 | TRBJ2-3 | TRBV5-4 | TGTGCCAGCAGCAGGGACAGCACAGATACGCAGTATTTT | CASSRDSTDTQYF
once | . | 14 | TRBJ2-3 | TRBV5-1 | TGCGCCAGCAGCTTGGGCAGGGTGGAAGATACGCAGTATTTT | CASSLGRVEDTQYF
once | TRBD1 | 17 | TRBJ2-7 | TRBV4-1 | TGCGCCAGCAGCCAAGAACCGGGACAGATCTACTCCTACGAGCAGTACTTC | CASSQEPGQIYSYEQYF
. | . | 11 | TRBJ1-1 | TRBV30 | TGTGCCTCCTCTATAGGCACTGAAGCTTTCTTT | CASSIGTEAFF
. | . | 11 | TRBJ1-2 | TRBV29-1 | TGCAGCGTTGGGCAGGAATATGGCTACACCTTC | CSVGQEYGYTF
. | . | 14 | TRBJ1-6 | TRBV4-3 | TGCGCCAGCAGCCAGGTGACAGGTCAGGCGCCCCTCCACTTT | CASSQVTGQAPLHF
. | TRBD1 | 16 | TRBJ2-3 | TRBV27 | TGTGCCAGCAGGAATTACAGGGGGAAAAGCACAGATACGCAGTATTTT | CASRNYRGKSTDTQYF
few | . | 15 | TRBJ2-5 | TRBV5-4 | TGTGCCAGCAGGGAGGGGGGCGCGGGTCAAGAGACCCAGTACTTC | CASREGGAGQETQYF
once | . | 16 | TRBJ2-1 | TRBV7-2 | TGTGCCAGCAGCTTAGCGCGGGGAAGCTCCTACAATGAGCAGTTCTTC | CASSLARGSSYNEQFF
. | . | 13 | TRBJ1-2 | TRBV6-1 | TGTGCCAGCACCGGACAGCTTGCGGCGGGCTACACCTTC | CASTGQLAAGYTF
. | TRBD1 | 15 | TRBJ2-1 | TRBV5-1 | TGCGCCAGCAGCCAACAAGGGACAGGGTACAATGAGCAGTTCTTC | CASSQQGTGYNEQFF
. | TRBD1 | 16 | TRBJ1-1 | TRBV5-1 | TGCGCCAGCAGCTTGGGACCCAGGGGGCAAGGGACTGAAGCTTTCTTT | CASSLGPRGQGTEAFF
few | . | 15 | TRBJ2-5 | TRBV5-1 | TGCGCCAGCAGCGTTGGACAGGGAGGGTCAGAGACCCAGTACTTC | CASSVGQGGSETQYF
. | TRBD1 | 14 | TRBJ2-7 | TRBV27 | TGTGCCAGCAGTCTCGAACAGGGGTCCTACGAGCAGTACTTC | CASSLEQGSYEQYF
few | . | 15 | TRBJ2-5 | TRBV5-5 | TGTGCCAGCACCCTAAACGGACAGTCTCAAGAGACCCAGTACTTC | CASTLNGQSQETQYF
. | TRBD2 | 15 | TRBJ2-3 | TRBV11-2 | TGTGCCAGCAGCCCCGGGACTAGCGGGGTGGATACGCAGTATTTT | CASSPGTSGVDTQYF